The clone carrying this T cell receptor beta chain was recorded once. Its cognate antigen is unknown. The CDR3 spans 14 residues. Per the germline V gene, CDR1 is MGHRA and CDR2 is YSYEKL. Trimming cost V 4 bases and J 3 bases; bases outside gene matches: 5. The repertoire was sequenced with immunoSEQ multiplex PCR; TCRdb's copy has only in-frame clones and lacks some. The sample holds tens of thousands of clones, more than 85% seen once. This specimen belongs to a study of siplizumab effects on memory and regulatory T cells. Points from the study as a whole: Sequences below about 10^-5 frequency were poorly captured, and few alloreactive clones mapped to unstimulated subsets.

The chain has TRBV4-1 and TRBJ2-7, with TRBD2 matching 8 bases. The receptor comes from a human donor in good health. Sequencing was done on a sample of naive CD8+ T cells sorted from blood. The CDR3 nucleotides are TGCGCCAGCAGCCGGGCGGCGGGAGGCTACGAGCAGTACTTC. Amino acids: CASSRAAGGYEQYF.